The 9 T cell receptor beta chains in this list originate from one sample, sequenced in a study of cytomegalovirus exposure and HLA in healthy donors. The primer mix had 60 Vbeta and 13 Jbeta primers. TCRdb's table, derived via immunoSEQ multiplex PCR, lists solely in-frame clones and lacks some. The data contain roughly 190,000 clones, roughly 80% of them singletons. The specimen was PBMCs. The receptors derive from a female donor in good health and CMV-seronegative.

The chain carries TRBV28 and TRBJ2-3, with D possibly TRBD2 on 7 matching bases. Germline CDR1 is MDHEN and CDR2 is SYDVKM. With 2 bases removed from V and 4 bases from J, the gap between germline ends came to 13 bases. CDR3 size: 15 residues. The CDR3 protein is CASSLRGEGADTQYF. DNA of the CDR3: TGTGCCAGCAGTTTAAGAGGGGAGGGGGCAGATACGCAGTATTTT. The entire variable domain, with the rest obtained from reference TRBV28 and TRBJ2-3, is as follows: DVKVTQSSRYLVKRTGEKVFLECVQDMDHENMFWYRQDPGLGLRLIYFSYDVKMKEKGDIPEGYSVSREKKERFSLILESASTNQTSMYLCASSLRGEGADTQYFGPGTRLTVL.

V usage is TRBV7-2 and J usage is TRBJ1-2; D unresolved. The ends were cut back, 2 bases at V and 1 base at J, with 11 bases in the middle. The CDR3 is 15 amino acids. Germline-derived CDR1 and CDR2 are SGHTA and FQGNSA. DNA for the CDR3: TGTGCCAGCAGCTTATCTCTGGCCATTAACTATGGCTACACCTTC. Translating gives CASSLSLAINYGYTF.

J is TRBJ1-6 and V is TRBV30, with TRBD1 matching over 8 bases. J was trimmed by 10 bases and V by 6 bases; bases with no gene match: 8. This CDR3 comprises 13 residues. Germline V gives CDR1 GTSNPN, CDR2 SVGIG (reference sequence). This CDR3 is CACLRDRNSPLHF. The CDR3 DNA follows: TGTGCCTGTCTTAGGGACAGGAACTCACCCCTCCACTTT.

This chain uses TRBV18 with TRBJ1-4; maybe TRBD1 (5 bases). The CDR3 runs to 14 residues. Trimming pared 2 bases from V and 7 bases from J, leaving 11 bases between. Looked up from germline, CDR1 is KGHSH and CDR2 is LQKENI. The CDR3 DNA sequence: TGTGCCAGCTCACCATCAGGGTCAGGTGAAAAACTGTTTTTT. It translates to CASSPSGSGEKLFF.

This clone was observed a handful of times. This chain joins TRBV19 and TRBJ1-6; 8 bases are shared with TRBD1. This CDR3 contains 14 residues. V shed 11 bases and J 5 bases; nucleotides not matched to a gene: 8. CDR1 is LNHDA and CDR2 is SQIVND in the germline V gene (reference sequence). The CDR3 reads CASKTGADNSPLHF. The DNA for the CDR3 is TGTGCCTCAAAGACAGGGGCCGATAATTCACCCCTCCACTTT.

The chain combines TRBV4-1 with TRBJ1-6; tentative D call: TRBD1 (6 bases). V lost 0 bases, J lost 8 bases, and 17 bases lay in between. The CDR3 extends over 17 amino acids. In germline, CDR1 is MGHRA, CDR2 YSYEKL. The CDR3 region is CASSQDSGGGRHSPLHF. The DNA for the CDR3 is TGCGCCAGCAGCCAAGATTCGGGCGGGGGGCGGCATTCACCCCTCCACTTT.

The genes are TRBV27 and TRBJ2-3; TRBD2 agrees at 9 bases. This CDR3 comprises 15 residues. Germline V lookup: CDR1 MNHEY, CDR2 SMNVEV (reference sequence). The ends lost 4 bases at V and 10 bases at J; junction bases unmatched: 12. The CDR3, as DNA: TGTGCCAGCAGTTCAGCAGCGGGGGGCGTGAGTGCGCAGTATTTT. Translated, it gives CASSSAAGGVSAQYF.

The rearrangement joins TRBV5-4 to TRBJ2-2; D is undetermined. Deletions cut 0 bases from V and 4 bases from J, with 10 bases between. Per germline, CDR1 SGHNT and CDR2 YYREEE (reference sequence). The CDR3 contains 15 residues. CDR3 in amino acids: CASSLVMYGTGELFF. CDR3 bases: TGTGCCAGCAGCTTGGTTATGTACGGCACCGGGGAGCTGTTTTTT.

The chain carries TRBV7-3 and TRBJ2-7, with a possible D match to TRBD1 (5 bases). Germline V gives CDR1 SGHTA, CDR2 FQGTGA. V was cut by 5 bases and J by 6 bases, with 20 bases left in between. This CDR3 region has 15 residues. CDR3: CASSPGHLPLREQYF. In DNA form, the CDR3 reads TGTGCCAGCAGCCCTGGACATCTGCCCCTTCGCGAGCAGTACTTC.